This TCR beta chain was identified in a study of cytomegalovirus exposure and HLA in healthy donors. Overall study context: The approximately 120 validation repertoires and the roughly 680 first-cohort repertoires shared a platform, a later analysis reported. Study-wide results and caveats: Both high specificity and high sensitivity reportedly marked the classifier's diagnosis of cytomegalovirus status. Subsequent analysis showed first-cohort TCR clusters tending to co-occur in roughly 130 validation repertoires.

Profiled with immunoSEQ multiplex PCR; TCRdb holds only in-frame clones, not every one. The table records under 400,000 clones, about nine tenths of them present only once. CDR1 is MGHRA and CDR2 is YSYEKL in the germline V gene. The CDR3 length is 13 residues. Unmatched junction bases numbered 2, after V lost 4 bases and J lost 2 bases. Points on this clone: The antigen remains unidentified.

The chain combines TRBV4-1 with TRBJ2-7; TRBD2 agrees at 7 bases. Specimen: PBMCs. The source of this sequence is a woman under 30 in good health and CMV-seronegative. The CDR3 loop reads CASSLGLAYEQYF. Here the CDR3 DNA reads TGCGCCAGCAGCCTTGGACTAGCCTACGAGCAGTACTTC.